This T cell receptor beta chain was retrieved from a study of neurological immune-mediated disorders. Study observations and caveats: Multiple sclerosis patients had less TCR clonal expansion than even healthy controls, unlike HTLV-1-associated myelopathy.

TCRdb re-analysed the 5' RACE reads in MiXCR, keeping a single row per CDR3 protein. The sample gives around 29,000 distinct CDR3 sequences, around an eighth of which show up once; 5% to 6% is in the top ten. This clonotype appeared many times. Antigen: not known. With 1 base removed from V and 0 bases from J, the gap between germline ends came to 10 bases. CDR1 is SGHRS and CDR2 is YFSETQ in the germline V gene. The CDR3 runs to 16 residues. The specimen was PBMCs. The TCR sequence derives from a woman aged 55 to 70 in good health. The gene calls are TRBV5-1 and TRBJ1-4; the D gene is possibly TRBD1 (5 bases). The CDR3 DNA follows: TGCGCCAGCAGCTTGAACAGGCCATCAACTAATGAAAAACTGTTTTTT. It codes for CASSLNRPSTNEKLFF.